This TCR beta chain was documented in a study of T cell changes during pregnancy in multiple sclerosis. The method was immunoSEQ multiplex PCR; TCRdb's version includes in-frame clones alone and lacks a portion of them. The sample has about 60,000 clones; 93% are singletons. The CDR3 is 17 residues long. CDR1 MNHEY and CDR2 SMNVEV come from the germline V gene (reference sequence). The junction had 4 bases not matched to a gene; V was cut back by 0 bases and J by 2 bases. The TCR sequence derives from a female donor with multiple sclerosis, enrolled in a pregnancy study. J is TRBJ2-1 and V is TRBV27, with 10 bases identical to TRBD1. The sequencing here drew on CD8+ T cells from peripheral blood mononuclear cells, taken in the second trimester of pregnancy. The CDR3 region has the DNA TGTGCCAGCAGTTTATCAGTTGGGACAGGGGCCTACAATGAGCAGTTCTTC. This gives the protein CASSLSVGTGAYNEQFF.